These T cell receptor beta chains were read from a single sample in a study of regulatory T cells in long-lasting Graves disease. From the multiplex PCR reads, TCRdb called clonotypes with MiXCR, one entry per CDR3 protein. Among some 500,000 distinct CDR3 sequences listed, roughly a sixth were seen once. This sample also appeared in a second study, on T cells in Graves' hyperthyroidism and ophthalmopathy.

Sequencing was performed on peripheral blood mononuclear cells (PBMCs), taken at new diagnosis, from a patient treated with antithyroid drugs. The source of these receptors is a woman aged 35-65 years with Graves disease. CDR3s include the opening cysteine and the closing phenylalanine or tryptophan. Fields, in order: clone size, J gene, V gene, D gene, CDR3 DNA, CDR3 protein. A D gene is named only where the DNA matches it firmly. The size entry is marked missing in some rows and otherwise reads once, few, many or a size class.

many,TRBJ1-2,TRBV5-1,-,TGCGCCAGCAGCTTGGAGGGGCACACGGGACGAGACTACACCTTC,CASSLEGHTGRDYTF
-,TRBJ1-3,TRBV6-1,-,TGTGCCAGCAGAGGAGAGTTCGGAAACACCATATATTTT,CASRGEFGNTIYF
many,TRBJ2-5,TRBV28,-,TGTGCCAGCAGTTTACCCAGAGGCCAAGAGACCCAGTACTTC,CASSLPRGQETQYF
many,TRBJ1-1,TRBV2,-,TGTGCCAGCAAGATCGGGCAGGCGAACACTGAAGCTTTCTTT,CASKIGQANTEAFF
-,TRBJ1-2,TRBV20-1,-,TGCAGTGCTAGAGACCCCCGGGACATTAGCTATGGCTACACCTTC,CSARDPRDISYGYTF
-,TRBJ2-3,TRBV11-3,TRBD2,TGTGCCAGCAGCCCTTCTAGCGGGGGGTTCACAGATACGCAGTATTTT,CASSPSSGGFTDTQYF
many,TRBJ1-1,TRBV5-1,-,TGCGCCAGCAGCTCTAACGTCGGTGTCACTGAAGCTTTCTTT,CASSSNVGVTEAFF
-,TRBJ2-3,TRBV7-9,-,TGTGCCAGCAGCTTAGGAGGCGGGGAATCGAATACGCAGTATTTT,CASSLGGGESNTQYF
few,TRBJ1-4,TRBV30,-,TGTGCCTGGAGTGTACGATGGGGGGCCTTCGGTGAAAAACTGTTTTTT,CAWSVRWGAFGEKLFF
many,TRBJ1-4,TRBV20-1,-,TGCAGTGCTAGGGAGACCTACGAAAAACTGTTTTTT,CSARETYEKLFF
many,TRBJ2-5,TRBV7-2,TRBD2,TGTGCCAGCAGCTTAGCAGGGACTACCAAAGAGACCCAGTACTTC,CASSLAGTTKETQYF
many,TRBJ1-5,TRBV5-1,-,TGCGCCAGCAGCTTGGCCGGGCGGAAGGGGCAGAACAATCAGCCCCAGCATTTT,CASSLAGRKGQNNQPQHF
many,TRBJ2-2,TRBV27,TRBD2,TGTGCCAGCACTATGGGACTAGCGGGGAGAGGTGGGGAGCTGTTTTTT,CASTMGLAGRGGELFF
-,TRBJ2-5,TRBV20-1,TRBD1,TGCAGCGTTGACAGGGGGTATCGAGAGACCCAGTACTTC,CSVDRGYRETQYF
few,TRBJ1-1,TRBV4-1,-,TGCGCCAGCAGCCAAGCTTGGACGCCCCCTGAAGCTTTCTTT,CASSQAWTPPEAFF
many,TRBJ2-7,TRBV2,-,TGTGCCAGCAGTGAGGGGCGGGGGCCACTCTACGAGCAGTACTTC,CASSEGRGPLYEQYF
-,TRBJ1-1,TRBV5-5,TRBD1,TGTGCCAGCAGCCCACAGGGGGCGACAACTGAAGCTTTCTTT,CASSPQGATTEAFF
-,TRBJ1-4,TRBV10-3,TRBD1,TGTGCCATCAGAGACAGGGAAACGGCTGAAAAACTGTTTTTT,CAIRDRETAEKLFF
many,TRBJ2-2,TRBV5-6,-,TGTGCCAGCAGCCCCCGTGCGGGGACGAACACCGGGGAGCTGTTTTTT,CASSPRAGTNTGELFF